This TCR beta chain is drawn from a study of brain metastases from non-small cell lung cancer. Only in-frame clones appear in the TCRdb table, and some are missing; sequencing was by immunoSEQ multiplex PCR. The sample lists some 4,000 clones; roughly 87% were seen once. About this clone: The antigen remains undetermined.

Regarding the study as a whole: T-cell infiltration was lower in brain metastases than primaries (P < 0.001). Expanded T-cell clones appeared in approximately 67% of brain metastases over primaries. Metastases had sparse T cells but largely shared repertoires with primaries.

The receptor was derived from a donor aged 40 or older with non-small cell lung cancer. Sequenced material: primary lung tumor tissue.

The CDR3 here is CASRGPGGNTIYF. CDR3 sequence (DNA): TGTGCCAGCCGGGGACCTGGGGGAAACACCATATATTTT. This chain uses TRBV6-5 with TRBJ1-3; the D gene is possibly TRBD1 (5 bases). The germline V gene has CDR1 MNHEY and CDR2 SVGAGI. The V end was cut by 8 bases, the J end by 4 bases, with 12 bases between. There are 13 residues in the CDR3.